Below, 7 T cell receptor beta chains from the same sample are listed, as sequenced in a study of blood T cell repertoires in COVID-19. The assay was immunoSEQ multiplex PCR, and TCRdb's table has in-frame clones only and misses some. In the table there are 60,000 to 75,000 clones, approximately 85% of which are singletons. What was sequenced was peripheral blood. The receptors come from a woman older than 75 with active or convalescent COVID-19.

The chain couples TRBV9 to TRBJ1-2; D uncertain. Trimming shortened V by 0 bases and J by 1 base, and 13 bases separated the two germline ends. Germline V gene sequence: CDR1 SGDLS, CDR2 YYNGEE. The length of the CDR3 is 16 residues. The DNA of the CDR3 is TGTGCCAGCAGCGTAGCCTTCCGGGAGGTTAACTATGGCTACACCTTC. This sequence encodes CASSVAFREVNYGYTF.

This clone appeared a few times. The J gene is TRBJ1-6, the V gene TRBV11-2; 7 bases map to TRBD1. Germline V gene sequence: CDR1 SGHAT, CDR2 FQNNGV. The CDR3 consists of 13 residues. The ends lost 7 bases at V and 4 bases at J; junction bases unmatched: 1. CDR3 DNA: TGTGCCAGCACGACAGGGTATAATTCACCCCTCCACTTT. This codes for CASTTGYNSPLHF. Combining the CDR3 with reference TRBV11-2 and TRBJ1-6 gives the whole variable domain EAGVAQSPRYKIIEKRQSVAFWCNPISGHATLYWYQQILGQGPKLLIQFQNNGVVDDSQLPKDRFSAERLKGVDSTLKIQPAKLEDSAVYLCASTTGYNSPLHFGNGTRLTVT.

The chain uses TRBV9 and TRBJ2-7, with D unclear. The CDR3 consists of 15 residues. V was trimmed by 0 bases and J by 2 bases, leaving 12 bases between them. The germline CDR1 and CDR2 sequences are SGDLS and YYNGEE. This chain's CDR3 is CASSVASANAYEQYF. DNA of the CDR3: TGTGCCAGCAGCGTAGCAAGCGCCAACGCCTACGAGCAGTACTTC.

The rearrangement joins TRBV11-2 to TRBJ2-7; D possibly corresponds to TRBD2 (5 bases). CDR1 SGHAT and CDR2 FQNNGV come from the germline V gene. Deletions cut 1 base from V and 5 bases from J, with 12 bases between. The CDR3 extends over 14 amino acids. The CDR3 loop reads CASSLALVSDEQYF. CDR3 nucleotides: TGTGCCAGCAGCTTAGCTCTGGTTAGCGACGAGCAGTACTTC.

This sequence joins TRBV5-1 and TRBJ2-3; D not resolved. The length of the CDR3 is 15 residues. The V end lost 0 bases, the J end lost 4 bases, and 12 bases lay between the germline ends. In germline, CDR1 is SGHRS, CDR2 YFSETQ. The CDR3: CASSLAQFSSDTQYF. CDR3 sequence (DNA): TGCGCCAGCAGCTTGGCCCAGTTCTCGTCAGATACGCAGTATTTT.

This clone is a singleton in its sample. The V call is TRBV15, the J call TRBJ2-7; 12 bases map to TRBD1. CDR1 is LNHNV, CDR2 YYDKDF, per germline (reference sequence). V shed 7 bases and J 2 bases; nucleotides not matched to a gene: 3. The CDR3 runs to 14 residues. CDR3 in amino acids: CATTGDRGPYEQYF. CDR3 nucleotides: TGTGCCACCACCGGGGACAGGGGGCCCTACGAGCAGTACTTC.

V usage is TRBV20-1 and J usage is TRBJ2-5; no definite D call. Trimming took 5 bases from V and 5 from J, leaving 9 bases between them. This CDR3 has 11 residues. The germline CDR1 and CDR2 sequences are DFQATT and SNEGSKA (reference sequence). The CDR3 sequence is CSALRAETQYF. CDR3 nucleotide sequence: TGCAGTGCTCTACGAGCTGAGACCCAGTACTTC.